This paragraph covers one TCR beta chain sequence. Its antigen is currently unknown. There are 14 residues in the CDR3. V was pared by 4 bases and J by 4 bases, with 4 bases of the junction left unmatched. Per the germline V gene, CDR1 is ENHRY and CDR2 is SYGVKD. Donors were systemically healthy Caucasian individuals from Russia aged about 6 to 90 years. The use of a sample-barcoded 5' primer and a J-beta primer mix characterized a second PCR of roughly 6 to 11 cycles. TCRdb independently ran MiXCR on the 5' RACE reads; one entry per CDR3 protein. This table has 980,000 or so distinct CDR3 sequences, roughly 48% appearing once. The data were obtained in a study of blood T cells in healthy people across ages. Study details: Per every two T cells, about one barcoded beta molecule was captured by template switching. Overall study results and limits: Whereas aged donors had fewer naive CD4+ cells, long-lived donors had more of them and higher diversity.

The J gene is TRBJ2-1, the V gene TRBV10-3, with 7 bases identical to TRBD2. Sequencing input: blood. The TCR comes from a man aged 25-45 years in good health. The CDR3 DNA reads TGTGCCATCAGTGGGACTAGAACATACAATGAGCAGTTCTTC. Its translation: CAISGTRTYNEQFF.